This T cell receptor beta chain emerged from a study of blood T cells in healthy people across ages. Sample-barcoded 5' priming and a J-beta primer mix drove a second PCR of roughly 6 to 12 cycles. TCRdb re-analysed the 5' RACE reads in MiXCR, keeping a single row per CDR3 protein. Among fewer than 750,000 distinct CDR3 sequences, under 55% were seen once, and the ten largest hold around 23%. Study-wide findings and caveats: Strongly correlated with naive T cell percentage was TCR beta diversity. Long-lived and aged donors differed, with more naive CD4+ cells and higher diversity in the long-lived. Changes seen in expanded clonotypes were possibly confounded by donor CMV status left unknown.

This clonotype has at least ten counts. The antigen is undetermined. The CDR3 is made up of 17 amino acids. The germline gives CDR1 MNHNY, CDR2 SVGAGI (reference sequence). Unmatched junction bases numbered 9, after V lost 6 bases and J lost 0 bases. The specimen sequenced was blood. The receptor was derived from a man older than 75 in good health. The chain joins TRBV6-6 to TRBJ1-2; TRBD1 matches 11 bases. The CDR3 sequence: CASSDGTGGPANYGYTF. The CDR3 DNA follows: TGTGCCAGCAGCGATGGGACAGGGGGACCAGCTAACTATGGCTACACCTTC.